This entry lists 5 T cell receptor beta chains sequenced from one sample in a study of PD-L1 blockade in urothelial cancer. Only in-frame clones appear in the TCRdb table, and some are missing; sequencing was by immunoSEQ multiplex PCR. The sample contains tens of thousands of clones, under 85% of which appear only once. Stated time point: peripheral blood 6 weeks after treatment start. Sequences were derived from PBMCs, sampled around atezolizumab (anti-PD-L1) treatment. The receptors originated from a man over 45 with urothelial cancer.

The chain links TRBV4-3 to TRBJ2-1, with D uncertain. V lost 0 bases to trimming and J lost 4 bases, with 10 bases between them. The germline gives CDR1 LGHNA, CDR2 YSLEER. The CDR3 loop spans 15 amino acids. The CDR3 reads CASSQDRAQYNEQFF. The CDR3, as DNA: TGCGCCAGCAGCCAAGATCGAGCGCAATACAATGAGCAGTTCTTC.

CDR3 nucleotides: TGTGCCAGCAGCTTAGCGACGGGAGTGGGAGAGACCCAGTACTTC. It specifies CASSLATGVGETQYF. This rearrangement joins TRBV7-6 to TRBJ2-5; tentative D call: TRBD2 (6 bases). CDR1 and CDR2 from the germline V gene are SGHVS and FNYEAQ. The CDR3 consists of 15 residues. V shed 0 bases and J shed 4 bases, with 12 bases lying between them.

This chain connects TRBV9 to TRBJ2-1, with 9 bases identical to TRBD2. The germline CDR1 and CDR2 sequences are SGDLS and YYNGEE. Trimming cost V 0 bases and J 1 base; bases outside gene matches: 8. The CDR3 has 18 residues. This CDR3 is CASSVGPSGIGSYNEQFF. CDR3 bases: TGTGCCAGCAGCGTAGGTCCTAGCGGGATTGGGTCCTACAATGAGCAGTTCTTC.

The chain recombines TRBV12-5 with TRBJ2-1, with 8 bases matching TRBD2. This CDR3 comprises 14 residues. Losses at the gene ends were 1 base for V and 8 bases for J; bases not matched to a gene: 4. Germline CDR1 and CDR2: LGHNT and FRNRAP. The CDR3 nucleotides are TGTGCTAGTGGTTTGGCCCTACTAGCGGATGAGCAGTTCTTC. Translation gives CASGLALLADEQFF.

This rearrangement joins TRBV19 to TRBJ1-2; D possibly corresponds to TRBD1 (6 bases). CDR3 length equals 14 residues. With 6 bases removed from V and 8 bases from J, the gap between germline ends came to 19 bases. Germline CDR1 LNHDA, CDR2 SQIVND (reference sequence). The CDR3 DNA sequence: TGTGCCAGTAGCAGGGACACCCCGGGTCGAGGCTACACCTTC. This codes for CASSRDTPGRGYTF.